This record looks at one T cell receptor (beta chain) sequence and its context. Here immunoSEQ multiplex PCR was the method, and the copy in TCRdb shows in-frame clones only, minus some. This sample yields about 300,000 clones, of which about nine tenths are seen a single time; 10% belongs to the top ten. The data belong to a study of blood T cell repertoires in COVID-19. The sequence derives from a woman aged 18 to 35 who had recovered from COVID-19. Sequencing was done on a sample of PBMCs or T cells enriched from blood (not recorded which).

The CDR3 nucleotides read TGTGCCAGCAGCGGCCAGAACTATGGCTACACCTTC. Translating gives CASSGQNYGYTF. The chain is built from TRBV7-9 and TRBJ1-2, with D unclear. Trimming shortened V by 5 bases and J by 2 bases, and 6 bases separated the two germline ends. This CDR3 has 12 amino acids. CDR1 and CDR2 from the germline V gene are SEHNR and FQNEAQ (reference sequence).